Listed below are T cell receptor beta chains from one sample, sequenced in a study of regulatory T cells in long-lasting Graves disease. MiXCR, applied by TCRdb to the multiplex PCR reads, yields one record per CDR3 protein. The sample has hundreds of thousands of distinct CDR3 sequences; over 15% are singletons. These records were also assigned to another study, of T cells in Graves' hyperthyroidism and ophthalmopathy.

Sequencing used peripheral blood mononuclear cells (PBMCs), obtained at new diagnosis, from a patient treated with antithyroid drugs. These receptors originate from a man aged 40-55 years with Graves disease. CDR3s include the opening cysteine and the closing phenylalanine or tryptophan. Fields, in order: J gene, clone size, V gene, D gene, CDR3 protein, CDR3 DNA. The D gene is left open where the match is weak. Clone size appears in some rows only: once, few, many, or a class for an expanded clone.

j_call: TRBJ2-5; clone_size: many; v_call: TRBV18; d_call: NA; cdr3_aa: CASSPPSSRGETQYF; cdr3_nt: TGTGCCAGCTCACCTCCATCTAGTCGCGGGGAGACCCAGTACTTC
j_call: TRBJ1-1; clone_size: many; v_call: TRBV11-2; d_call: NA; cdr3_aa: CASSESVADYTEAFF; cdr3_nt: TGTGCCAGCAGTGAAAGTGTGGCCGATTACACTGAAGCTTTCTTT
j_call: TRBJ1-1; clone_size: NA; v_call: TRBV28; d_call: NA; cdr3_aa: CADLNANSPDPNTEAFF; cdr3_nt: TGTGCCGACTTGAACGCCAATAGTCCGGACCCGAACACTGAAGCTTTCTTT
j_call: TRBJ1-2; clone_size: NA; v_call: TRBV7-2; d_call: NA; cdr3_aa: CASSFPGRGRDGYTF; cdr3_nt: TGTGCCAGCAGTTTCCCGGGCAGGGGTCGCGATGGCTACACCTTC
j_call: TRBJ2-7; clone_size: once; v_call: TRBV7-9; d_call: TRBD1; cdr3_aa: CASSLPPGQRYEQYF; cdr3_nt: TGTGCCAGCAGCTTACCACCGGGACAGCGGTACGAGCAGTACTTC
j_call: TRBJ1-5; clone_size: NA; v_call: TRBV18; d_call: NA; cdr3_aa: CASSPRQNSNQPQHF; cdr3_nt: TGTGCCAGCTCACCAAGGCAGAATAGCAATCAGCCCCAGCATTTT
j_call: TRBJ2-7; clone_size: many; v_call: TRBV7-2; d_call: NA; cdr3_aa: CASSLPAPREQYF; cdr3_nt: TGTGCCAGCAGCTTGCCCGCTCCGAGGGAGCAGTACTTC
j_call: TRBJ1-3; clone_size: NA; v_call: TRBV18; d_call: NA; cdr3_aa: CASSPPPGRAGNTIYF; cdr3_nt: TGTGCCAGCTCACCACCTCCGGGGAGGGCTGGAAACACCATATATTTT
j_call: TRBJ2-7; clone_size: NA; v_call: TRBV5-1; d_call: NA; cdr3_aa: CASSSAGEQYF; cdr3_nt: TGCGCCAGCAGCTCGGCGGGCGAGCAGTACTTC
j_call: TRBJ1-5; clone_size: few; v_call: TRBV4-1; d_call: TRBD1; cdr3_aa: CASSQAFTGVQPQHF; cdr3_nt: TGCGCCAGCAGCCAAGCCTTTACAGGGGTTCAGCCCCAGCATTTT
j_call: TRBJ1-4; clone_size: many; v_call: TRBV7-2; d_call: NA; cdr3_aa: CASSSYQWGEGNEKLFF; cdr3_nt: TGTGCCAGCAGCTCATATCAGTGGGGCGAGGGCAATGAAAAACTGTTTTTT
j_call: TRBJ1-6; clone_size: many; v_call: TRBV28; d_call: TRBD1; cdr3_aa: CASNTGTAYSPLHF; cdr3_nt: TGTGCCAGCAACACCGGGACAGCTTATTCACCCCTCCACTTT
j_call: TRBJ1-2; clone_size: many; v_call: TRBV28; d_call: NA; cdr3_aa: CASSSRGRTYYGYTF; cdr3_nt: TGTGCCAGCAGTTCCCGGGGGCGGACCTACTATGGCTACACCTTC
j_call: TRBJ2-7; clone_size: NA; v_call: TRBV9; d_call: TRBD1; cdr3_aa: CASSVAWDRASYEQYF; cdr3_nt: TGTGCCAGCAGCGTAGCTTGGGACAGGGCGTCCTACGAGCAGTACTTC
j_call: TRBJ1-4; clone_size: many; v_call: TRBV18; d_call: NA; cdr3_aa: CASSLTVVTGANEKLFF; cdr3_nt: TGTGCCAGCTCACTGACTGTTGTGACGGGGGCTAATGAAAAACTGTTTTTT
j_call: TRBJ2-3; clone_size: many; v_call: TRBV7-9; d_call: NA; cdr3_aa: CASSKELGDTQYF; cdr3_nt: TGTGCCAGCAGCAAAGAACTAGGGGATACGCAGTATTTT
j_call: TRBJ2-3; clone_size: NA; v_call: TRBV7-2; d_call: NA; cdr3_aa: CASSLRGSNTDTQYF; cdr3_nt: TGTGCCAGCAGCTTAAGGGGAAGTAACACAGATACGCAGTATTTT
j_call: TRBJ2-5; clone_size: few; v_call: TRBV20-1; d_call: NA; cdr3_aa: CSARNKLNTETQYF; cdr3_nt: TGCAGTGCTAGAAATAAACTAAACACGGAGACCCAGTACTTC
j_call: TRBJ2-1; clone_size: few; v_call: TRBV27; d_call: TRBD2; cdr3_aa: CASGGLAGAYNEQFF; cdr3_nt: TGTGCCAGCGGGGGCTTAGCGGGGGCATACAATGAGCAGTTCTTC
j_call: TRBJ2-2; clone_size: NA; v_call: TRBV19; d_call: TRBD1; cdr3_aa: CATGDRGRTGELFF; cdr3_nt: TGTGCCACCGGGGACAGGGGGAGAACCGGGGAGCTGTTTTTT
j_call: TRBJ2-7; clone_size: many; v_call: TRBV30; d_call: NA; cdr3_aa: CAWSVATSSYEQYF; cdr3_nt: TGTGCCTGGAGTGTAGCGACTAGTTCCTACGAGCAGTACTTC
j_call: TRBJ1-1; clone_size: many; v_call: TRBV18; d_call: NA; cdr3_aa: CASSPPRRGRTEAFF; cdr3_nt: TGTGCCAGCTCACCACCGAGAAGGGGGAGGACTGAAGCTTTCTTT
j_call: TRBJ1-5; clone_size: many; v_call: TRBV11-2; d_call: NA; cdr3_aa: CASSLLGQPQHF; cdr3_nt: TGTGCCAGCAGCTTGTTGGGTCAGCCCCAGCATTTT
j_call: TRBJ2-1; clone_size: many; v_call: TRBV7-2; d_call: NA; cdr3_aa: CASSLARVNNEQFF; cdr3_nt: TGTGCCAGCAGCTTAGCGCGTGTGAACAATGAGCAGTTCTTC
j_call: TRBJ1-2; clone_size: NA; v_call: TRBV29-1; d_call: NA; cdr3_aa: CSVESSRANYGYTF; cdr3_nt: TGCAGCGTTGAATCATCCAGGGCCAATTATGGCTACACCTTC
j_call: TRBJ1-1; clone_size: few; v_call: TRBV7-9; d_call: TRBD1; cdr3_aa: CASSYPQGANTEAFF; cdr3_nt: TGTGCCAGCAGCTACCCACAGGGGGCGAACACTGAAGCTTTCTTT
j_call: TRBJ2-2; clone_size: few; v_call: TRBV3-1; d_call: TRBD1; cdr3_aa: CASSSSDRATGELFF; cdr3_nt: TGTGCCAGCAGCTCCTCGGACAGGGCCACCGGGGAGCTGTTTTTT
j_call: TRBJ2-1; clone_size: NA; v_call: TRBV7-2; d_call: NA; cdr3_aa: CASKGVGSYNEQFF; cdr3_nt: TGTGCCAGCAAAGGGGTAGGCTCCTACAATGAGCAGTTCTTC
j_call: TRBJ2-1; clone_size: NA; v_call: TRBV4-3; d_call: NA; cdr3_aa: CASSQDLYDSYNEQFF; cdr3_nt: TGCGCCAGCAGCCAAGATTTATATGACAGCTACAATGAGCAGTTCTTC
j_call: TRBJ2-1; clone_size: NA; v_call: TRBV4-1; d_call: TRBD1; cdr3_aa: CASSQLRTGPLNEQFF; cdr3_nt: TGCGCCAGCAGCCAACTTAGGACAGGGCCCCTCAATGAGCAGTTCTTC
j_call: TRBJ2-1; clone_size: many; v_call: TRBV2; d_call: NA; cdr3_aa: CASSEVGSSYNEQFF; cdr3_nt: TGTGCCAGCAGTGAAGTAGGGAGCTCCTACAATGAGCAGTTCTTC
j_call: TRBJ2-5; clone_size: many; v_call: TRBV3-1; d_call: NA; cdr3_aa: CASSQPLATQYF; cdr3_nt: TGTGCCAGCAGCCAACCACTAGCTACCCAGTACTTC
j_call: TRBJ2-1; clone_size: many; v_call: TRBV11-3; d_call: NA; cdr3_aa: CASSSMSASYNEQFF; cdr3_nt: TGTGCCAGCAGCTCGATGTCCGCATCCTACAATGAGCAGTTCTTC
j_call: TRBJ1-4; clone_size: NA; v_call: TRBV7-3; d_call: NA; cdr3_aa: CASSPPGLRSEKLFF; cdr3_nt: TGTGCCAGCAGTCCTCCGGGACTAAGGAGTGAAAAACTGTTTTTT
j_call: TRBJ1-5; clone_size: few; v_call: TRBV7-9; d_call: NA; cdr3_aa: CASSSRLGQPQHF; cdr3_nt: TGTGCCAGCAGCTCGCGCTTGGGGCAGCCCCAGCATTTT
j_call: TRBJ2-7; clone_size: NA; v_call: TRBV30; d_call: TRBD1; cdr3_aa: CAWSAGQGPYEQYF; cdr3_nt: TGTGCCTGGAGTGCGGGACAGGGCCCCTACGAGCAGTACTTC
j_call: TRBJ1-6; clone_size: many; v_call: TRBV3-1; d_call: TRBD1; cdr3_aa: CASSRLPGGSSPLHF; cdr3_nt: TGTGCCAGCAGCCGGCTGCCAGGGGGCAGTTCACCCCTCCACTTT
j_call: TRBJ2-2; clone_size: few; v_call: TRBV5-1; d_call: TRBD1; cdr3_aa: CASSPPGQGDTGELFF; cdr3_nt: TGCGCCAGCAGCCCCCCGGGTCAGGGGGACACCGGGGAGCTGTTTTTT
j_call: TRBJ1-4; clone_size: many; v_call: TRBV6-1; d_call: NA; cdr3_aa: CASSSGDSSNEKLFF; cdr3_nt: TGTGCCAGCAGCTCCGGCGACAGCAGTAATGAAAAACTGTTTTTT
j_call: TRBJ2-3; clone_size: many; v_call: TRBV4-2; d_call: NA; cdr3_aa: CASSQDGDLGTDTQYF; cdr3_nt: TGTGCCAGCAGCCAAGATGGGGATTTGGGCACAGATACGCAGTATTTT